One and the same sample provided the 28 T cell receptor beta chains below, sequenced in a study of blood T cells in healthy people across ages. The second PCR ran about 6 to 11 cycles with a sample-barcoded 5' primer and J-beta primers. TCRdb fed the 5' RACE reads into MiXCR, producing one record per CDR3 protein. The sample holds roughly 1,700,000 distinct CDR3 sequences, roughly 30% seen once. Input material: blood. These receptors all stem from a woman in her thirties in good health.

This clonotype showed up just a few times. J is TRBJ2-3 and V is TRBV20-1; tentative D call: TRBD2 (6 bases). The V end was cut by 5 bases, the J end by 2 bases, with 17 bases between. Germline CDR1 reads DFQATT; CDR2 reads SNEGSKA (reference sequence). The CDR3 has 15 amino acids. The CDR3 DNA is TGCAGTGCTCTGTCCGGAGCGGGCCTCACAGATACGCAGTATTTT. It specifies CSALSGAGLTDTQYF.

The gene calls are TRBV7-8 and TRBJ2-5; 7 bases align to TRBD1. The V and J ends lost 1 base and 5 bases, in that order; junction bases with no gene match: 7. Germline CDR1 SGHVS, CDR2 FQNEAQ. This CDR3 has 15 residues. The CDR3: CASSLVEGAQETQYF. The DNA of the CDR3 is TGTGCCAGCAGCTTAGTTGAGGGGGCTCAGGAGACCCAGTACTTC.

The gene calls are TRBV27 and TRBJ2-7, with a tentative D call TRBD2 (6 bases). The V end was cut by 10 bases, the J end by 1 base, with 11 bases between. The germline V gene has CDR1 MNHEY and CDR2 SMNVEV (reference sequence). CDR3 size: 12 residues. The CDR3 is CANGLTSYEQYF. CDR3 nucleotides: TGTGCCAACGGACTAACTTCCTACGAGCAGTACTTC.

The chain recombines TRBV12-3 or TRBV12-4 with TRBJ2-2; 8 bases map to TRBD1. V gave up 4 bases and J gave up 5 bases; unmatched junction bases: 3. This CDR3 is 14 amino acids long. CDR3 amino acids: CASSWNRGTGELFF. For the CDR3, the DNA is TGTGCCAGCAGTTGGAACAGGGGGACCGGGGAGCTGTTTTTT.

This clonotype was seen more than once but under ten times. This sequence joins TRBV7-9 and TRBJ2-5; TRBD2 matches 7 bases. The junction had 14 bases not matched to a gene; V was cut back by 5 bases and J by 5 bases. The CDR3 extends over 16 amino acids. CDR1 SEHNR and CDR2 FQNEAQ come from the germline V gene (reference sequence). For the CDR3, the DNA is TGTGCCAGCAGCCCCCAGTCGGGACTATCTTCGGAGACCCAGTACTTC. It encodes CASSPQSGLSSETQYF.

The chain combines TRBV11-2 with TRBJ2-7, with a weak D call TRBD2 (5 bases). The CDR3 runs to 15 residues. V lost 5 bases and J lost 2, with 16 bases in between. Germline CDR1 SGHAT, CDR2 FQNNGV. CDR3: CASSPLRDGTYEQYF. As DNA, the CDR3 is TGTGCCAGCAGCCCTCTCCGCGACGGGACCTACGAGCAGTACTTC.

The chain joins TRBV6-5 to TRBJ2-3, with 14 bases that match TRBD2. CDR3 length: 16 amino acids. Germline V CDR1 and CDR2: MNHEY, SVGAGI. J lost 5 bases, V lost 5 bases, and 6 bases had no gene match. The CDR3, as DNA: TGTGCCAGCAGTATCCGACTAGCGGGGGGGCAAGATACGCAGTATTTT. This gives the protein CASSIRLAGGQDTQYF.

This clonotype has at least ten counts. J is TRBJ2-5 and V is TRBV29-1; unclear D gene. The CDR3 runs 13 residues. Trimming stripped 1 base from V and 4 bases from J, with 10 bases between. CDR1 SQVTM and CDR2 ANQGSEA come from the germline V gene. DNA for the CDR3: TGCAGCGTTGAAGGTGACTTATTAGAGACCCAGTACTTC. Amino acids: CSVEGDLLETQYF.

The J gene is TRBJ2-3, the V gene TRBV20-1; 10 bases line up with TRBD2. Germline V gene sequence: CDR1 DFQATT, CDR2 SNEGSKA (reference sequence). This CDR3 comprises 19 residues. V shed 4 bases, J shed 0 bases, and the junction held 16 bases outside the gene matches. The CDR3 nucleotides read TGCAGTGCTACCCGCCTAGCGGGAGTTACTGAGGCAAGCACAGATACGCAGTATTTT. Encoded protein: CSATRLAGVTEASTDTQYF.

The chain uses TRBV4-2 and TRBJ2-3, with 7 bases matching TRBD1. The germline CDR1 and CDR2 sequences are LGHNA and YNFKEQ. V trimming: 1 base; J trimming: 3 bases; junction bases outside the gene matches: 7. The CDR3 length is 16 residues. CDR3 DNA: TGTGCCAGCAGCCAAGGGACAGGCCAAGGGACAGATACGCAGTATTTT. It encodes CASSQGTGQGTDTQYF.

Comment on this clonotype: This may be a read error: a much more frequent sequence differs by one nucleotide. This sequence joins TRBV5-1 and TRBJ2-1; 11 bases are a match to TRBD2. This CDR3 region has 14 residues. Germline CDR1 and CDR2: SGHRS and YFSETQ. V dropped 4 bases and J dropped 10; count of bases not matched to a gene: 7. In DNA form, the CDR3 reads TGCGCCAGCAGCGATAGCGGGGGGGCGTTCGAGCAGTTCTTC. Encoded protein: CASSDSGGAFEQFF.

In nucleotides, the CDR3 is TGTGCCAGCAGCGTAGATGGGAGCTTTTCCTACGAGCAGTTCTTC. Translation: CASSVDGSFSYEQFF. This chain uses TRBV9 with TRBJ2-1; weak D call: TRBD2 (5 bases). Trimming removed 0 bases at V and 10 bases at J, with 17 bases between. The CDR3 is 15 amino acids. In germline, CDR1 is SGDLS, CDR2 YYNGEE.

The V gene is TRBV9, the J gene TRBJ2-7; D is unclear. The germline V gene has CDR1 SGDLS and CDR2 YYNGEE. The CDR3 is 14 amino acids. V was pared by 4 bases and J by 7 bases, with 18 bases between. The CDR3 protein is CASSPRTEANEQYF. The CDR3 DNA reads as TGTGCCAGCAGCCCCCGGACCGAAGCGAATGAGCAGTACTTC. The full variable domain, rest sourced from reference TRBV9 and TRBJ2-7, is DSGVTQTPKHLITATGQRVTLRCSPRSGDLSVYWYQQSLDQGLQFLIQYYNGEERAKGNILERFSAQQFPDLHSELNLSSLELGDSALYFCASSPRTEANEQYFGPGTRLTVT.

This clonotype was observed a handful of times. The chain couples TRBV20-1 to TRBJ2-2, with 7 bases identical to TRBD2. The CDR3 covers 14 residues. Germline V gives CDR1 DFQATT, CDR2 SNEGSKA (reference sequence). Unmatched junction bases numbered 2, after V lost 3 bases and J lost 1 base. In DNA, the CDR3 is TGCAGTGCTAGGGCTAGCGGGAACACCGGGGAGCTGTTTTTT. It yields the protein CSARASGNTGELFF.

This chain uses TRBV14 with TRBJ1-1; TRBD1 aligns across 7 bases. This CDR3 is built from 15 residues. Germline CDR1 SGHDN, CDR2 FVKESK. The V and J ends lost 4 bases and 4 bases, in that order; junction bases with no gene match: 9. DNA for the CDR3: TGTGCCAGCAGCCCCTCTCAGGGGGGAGGCACTGAAGCTTTCTTT. Amino acids: CASSPSQGGGTEAFF.

This clonotype was detected many times. The CDR3 protein is CSDWTGGRGYTF. CDR3 sequence (DNA): TGCAGCGACTGGACAGGGGGGCGTGGCTACACCTTC. V gene TRBV29-1 combines with J gene TRBJ1-2, with 10 bases lining up with TRBD1. CDR3 size: 12 residues. V dropped 7 bases and J dropped 7; count of bases not matched to a gene: 6. Germline V CDR1 and CDR2: SQVTM, ANQGSEA.

This clonotype showed up many times. The chain joins TRBV10-3 to TRBJ2-5; 16 bases map to TRBD2. In germline, CDR1 is ENHRY, CDR2 SYGVKD. After removal of 3 bases from V and 11 bases from J, the junction contained 9 bases not matched to a gene. CDR3 length equals 16 residues. The CDR3 protein is CAISDPGTSGGGEQYF. Here the CDR3 DNA reads TGTGCCATCAGTGACCCCGGGACTAGCGGGGGGGGAGAGCAGTACTTC.

This chain connects TRBV30 to TRBJ2-4; TRBD1 matches at 9 bases. Germline loops: CDR1 GTSNPN, CDR2 SVGIG (reference sequence). The V segment lost 0 bases and the J segment 7 bases; nucleotides outside the gene matches: 7. This CDR3 is 15 amino acids long. The CDR3 region has the DNA TGTGCCTGGAGTGTCGGGGACAGGGAATGGAACATTCAGTACTTC. Protein: CAWSVGDREWNIQYF.

This clonotype was observed many times. The rearrangement joins TRBV29-1 to TRBJ2-3; D gene uncertain. In germline, CDR1 is SQVTM, CDR2 ANQGSEA. Trimming removed 1 base at V and 0 bases at J, with 5 bases between. This CDR3 spans 13 amino acids. DNA for the CDR3: TGCAGCGTTGAAGCGGTTAGCACAGATACGCAGTATTTT. Protein product: CSVEAVSTDTQYF.

This clonotype was counted between two and nine times. As DNA, the CDR3 is TGCGCCAGCAGCCCAGCCTCGGACCAGCCCTACGAGCAGTACTTC. Protein product: CASSPASDQPYEQYF. V usage is TRBV5-1 and J usage is TRBJ2-7; D remains unclear. The CDR3 has 15 amino acids. Germline-derived CDR1 and CDR2 are SGHRS and YFSETQ. The V end was cut by 4 bases, the J end by 2 bases, with 16 bases between.

This clonotype occurred a few times. This chain connects TRBV28 to TRBJ2-3; D is perhaps TRBD1 (8 bases). The CDR3 spans 16 residues. V gave up 3 bases and J gave up 2 bases, with 15 bases separating them. Looked up from germline, CDR1 is MDHEN and CDR2 is SYDVKM. CDR3 amino acids: CASSLSGTGNTDTQYF. The CDR3, as DNA: TGTGCCAGCAGTTTGAGCGGGACAGGAAACACAGATACGCAGTATTTT.

There are many counts of this clonotype. V usage is TRBV15 and J usage is TRBJ1-2; possible D gene TRBD1, 6 bases. Trimming stripped 0 bases from V and 7 bases from J, with 12 bases between. Germline V gene lookup returns CDR1 LNHNV and CDR2 YYDKDF (reference sequence). The CDR3 length is 14 residues. In nucleotides, the CDR3 is TGTGCCACCAGCAGAGATGGGGTCAGGGGTGGCTACACCTTC. Its protein is CATSRDGVRGGYTF.

The chain is built from TRBV5-1 and TRBJ2-7, with D possibly matching TRBD1 (6 bases). Germline V gene sequence: CDR1 SGHRS, CDR2 YFSETQ. The V gene lost 4 bases and the J gene lost 5 bases, with 16 bases spanning the gap. The CDR3 spans 14 residues. The CDR3 DNA sequence: TGCGCCAGCAGCCTGGAAGACGCAGGGGACGAGCAGTACTTC. Encoded protein: CASSLEDAGDEQYF.

This clonotype was seen many times. This chain uses TRBV6-5 with TRBJ1-2; 8 nucleotides agree with TRBD1. The CDR3 runs to 12 residues. The ends lost 6 bases at V and 6 bases at J; junction bases unmatched: 3. CDR1 and CDR2 (germline): MNHEY, SVGAGI. The CDR3 spells CASSNRGDGYTF. CDR3 in DNA: TGTGCCAGCAGCAACAGGGGGGATGGCTACACCTTC.

This chain uses TRBV5-1 with TRBJ1-5, with 7 bases aligning to TRBD1. V lost 0 bases and J lost 5; bases outside the gene matches: 5. CDR1 is SGHRS and CDR2 is YFSETQ in the germline V gene. The CDR3 runs to 15 residues. The chain's CDR3 is CASSLEGAADQPQHF. CDR3 bases: TGCGCCAGCAGCTTGGAGGGGGCGGCAGATCAGCCCCAGCATTTT.

The chain carries TRBV12-3 or TRBV12-4 and TRBJ1-1; D gene unclear. CDR3 length equals 14 residues. Trimming removed 4 bases at V and 1 base at J, with 10 bases between. The CDR3 nucleotides read TGTGCCAGCAGTTCCTTGACGGCGAACACTGAAGCTTTCTTT. Encoded protein: CASSSLTANTEAFF.

This clonotype was seen a few times. The chain couples TRBV7-6 to TRBJ2-1; D uncertain. The DNA end favors TRBJ2-7, so the J call may be wrong. Looked up from germline, CDR1 is SGHVS and CDR2 is FNYEAQ. The CDR3 totals 14 residues. As DNA, the CDR3 is TGTGCCAGCAGCTTGTATAAGGGTCCTAATGAGCAGTACTTC. As protein: CASSLYKGPNEQYF.

The rearrangement uses TRBV6-6 and TRBJ2-5; D is unresolved. The V gene lost 4 bases and the J gene lost 4 bases, with 13 bases spanning the gap. CDR3 length equals 14 residues. Germline V gene data show CDR1 as MNHNY and CDR2 as SVGAGI (reference sequence). The CDR3 reads CASSSSVRVETQYF. In nucleotides, the CDR3 is TGTGCCAGCAGTTCCTCGGTCCGGGTAGAGACCCAGTACTTC.